This TCR beta chain is from a study of T cell responses to AZD1222 COVID-19 vaccine. General study findings and limits: Targeting of unmutated variant regions was reportedly seen in nearly half of spike-specific TCRs. Researchers took repertoire samples only after the peak T cell response had come.

Note on this clone: Antigen: not known.

V was pared by 0 bases and J by 5 bases, with 10 bases between. The CDR3 contains 14 residues. CDR1 LGHDT and CDR2 YNNKEL come from the germline V gene (reference sequence). Assay used: immunoSEQ multiplex PCR; TCRdb lists only in-frame clones, some missing. The sample lists fewer than 90,000 clones, 75% to 95% seen once, with around a tenth in the top ten. Second doses that came at about 4 or about 12 weeks were put together. The starting material was peripheral blood, obtained 28 days after the second AZD1222 dose. The chain is built from TRBV3-1 (or the pseudogene TRBV3-2) and TRBJ2-5; D perhaps matches TRBD2 (5 bases). The receptor was derived from an adult who received the AZD1222 COVID-19 vaccine. The CDR3 DNA is TGTGCCAGCAGCCAAGATCGGGGTGTGGAGACCCAGTACTTC. Translated: CASSQDRGVETQYF.